This TCR beta chain is drawn from a study of shared T cell receptors in the human thymus. TCRdb keeps only in-frame clones here, not all; method: immunoSEQ multiplex PCR. The data hold hundreds of thousands of clones, with approximately 87% observed a single time. The CDR3 length is 17 residues. Between the trimmed V and J ends, which lost 1 base and 2 bases, there was a span of 17 bases. Germline lookup yields CDR1 SGHTA and CDR2 FQGNSA. These data were likewise used in another study, on human thymus T cells. This second study notes: Gene usage for V and J segments appeared biased in thymic and blood repertoires. Related research found strongly overlapping thymic repertoires in unrelated individuals.

This chain links TRBV7-2 with TRBJ1-1; maybe TRBD1 (6 bases). Sequenced: thymocytes. This clonotype was sampled from a boy under two years old with a congenital heart defect. CDR3 residues: CASSLVLQGPTNTEAFF. CDR3 in DNA: TGTGCCAGCAGCTTAGTTTTACAGGGCCCAACCAACACTGAAGCTTTCTTT. The full variable domain, completed using reference TRBV7-2 and TRBJ1-1, is GAGVSQSPSNKVTEKGKDVELRCDPISGHTALYWYRQSLGQGLEFLIYFQGNSAPDKSGLPSDRFSAERTGGSVSTLTIQRTQQEDSAVYLCASSLVLQGPTNTEAFFGQGTRLTVV.